This TCR beta chain comes out of a study of human thymus T cells (dated by TCRdb to between 2020 and 2021). About the study as a whole: TCR alpha and beta repertoires from roughly eight infant thymus samples and a few related peripheral blood samples were characterized in the study. Donor ages ranged from about 7 to 244 days, and the cohort comprised 5 to 7 male and two female infants. The study at large found these results: V and J gene segment usage appeared biased in both thymic and peripheral blood repertoires. On average, thymus samples gave roughly 800,000 unique TCRB clonotypes, whereas blood samples gave around 80,000. According to the related research, thymic TCR repertoires were highly overlapping among unrelated individuals.

Using the immunoSEQ multiplex PCR assay, the TCRB and TCRAD loci were amplified from a standardized quantity of quality-controlled genomic DNA. The amplicons covered the V(D)J region and were long enough to include the CDR3 and to identify the V and J genes. Amplicon sequencing was performed on an Illumina platform through the commercial immunoSEQ service. Per the source publication's procedure: Primer bias and sequencing errors were corrected using previously described methods, and TCRAD and TCRB definitions followed the IMGT database. The repertoires were analysed using immunoSEQ Analyzer 3.0 and VDJTools for basic statistics, V/J segment usage, diversity estimates, rarefaction and pairwise overlap. Diversity was estimated with Chao1, ChaoE, Efron-Thisted, Shannon and inverse Simpson indices, and also on datasets down-sampled to the smallest sample. Repertoire overlap was assessed by strict matching of CDR3 nucleotide sequence, V gene and J gene, and clustering was done by Jaccard-based multidimensional scaling. TCRdb retrieved this table from immuneACCESS and kept in-frame rearrangements only. Not all clones are present; in checked studies, unresolved V genes account for under half, and no reason is known for the remainder. V, J and clone size were drawn from that table, and D and trimming were deduced from the DNA. Present in this sample are 70,000 to 75,000 clones, 85% to 95% of which were seen just once. Together, the top ten hold about 0.03% of the sample.

Including the terminal cysteine and phenylalanine, the CDR3 comprises 17 residues. The read is trimmed to its CDR3 DNA, 51 bases read in frame from base 1. Based on the germline V gene, the CDR1 and CDR2 sequences are SGHAT and FQNNGV. Trimming leaves V shorter by 5 bases and J shorter by 5 bases, with the junction holding 18 bases beyond the gene matches. A note on this clone: Its antigen is currently not known. Base qualities are not at hand, and no much larger clone is one base apart.

Thymus tissue was collected as surgical resects that were removed during corrective cardiac surgery. The donors were immunologically healthy infants in Finland who had open corrective cardiac surgery for congenital heart defects. After being mechanically released from the tissue, thymocytes were kept at -70 degrees C in pellets of about 8.5-32 million cells. A QIAsymphony instrument was used to extract genomic DNA from the frozen cell pellets. This clonotype originated in a girl in the first two years of life with a congenital heart defect but otherwise immunologically healthy. In this chain, TRBV11-2 is recombined with TRBJ2-7; TRBD2 lines up with 7 middle nucleotides. What was sequenced was thymus tissue. The CDR3 reads CASSPRPIRSGKHEQYF. The bases read TGTGCCAGCAGCCCACGCCCTATTCGAAGCGGGAAGCACGAGCAGTACTTC.